The 14 T cell receptor beta chains listed next were all sequenced from one sample in a study of beta chain features in type 1 diabetes (dated by TCRdb to 2017 to 2018). Beyond this particular receptor, the publication reports: In all four CD4+ subsets, TCRB CDR3 length was moderately but significantly shorter in type 1 diabetes patients.

Receptor amplification or capture employed the immunoSEQ multiplex PCR assay. The entire isolated RNA was reverse transcribed using the High Capacity cDNA Reverse Transcription Kit, and thus expressed TCRB transcripts were sequenced. TCRdb's version of the immuneACCESS table is confined to in-frame rearrangements and falls short of the full clone set. An unresolved V gene accounts for under half of the shortfall where checked; the remainder is of unknown origin. Within this sample are roughly 300,000 clones, with roughly 8.8% of them counted one time only. The ten largest clones take up 1% of the sample. These receptors have no known antigen. Sequenced sample: central memory CD4+ T cells from blood. The receptor source for this set is a man aged 25 to 45 with type 1 diabetes.

This clone was seen a few times. The chain uses TRBV9 and TRBJ2-1, with D perhaps TRBD1 or TRBD2 (5 bases each). Trimming removed 3 bases from V and 6 bases from J, with 22 bases in between. This CDR3 is 17 amino acids long. Germline V gene data show CDR1 as SGDLS and CDR2 as YYNGEE. In DNA, the CDR3 is TGTGCCAGCAGCGGAGAGCCGGGGCGGCCCTTCGGCAATGAGCAGTTCTTC. It is translated as CASSGEPGRPFGNEQFF.

This chain joins TRBV7-2 and TRBJ1-1; D ambiguous. This CDR3 has 13 amino acids. Germline V gives CDR1 SGHTA, CDR2 FQGNSA. V was shortened by 5 bases and J by 3 bases, with 10 bases between the two germline ends. The CDR3: CASSTNRDTEAFF. CDR3 sequence (DNA): TGTGCCAGCAGCACGAACAGAGACACTGAAGCTTTCTTT.

This clone was observed a few times. The CDR3 region has the DNA TGCGCCAGCAGCCGAAACCGTGCTCCTGAAGCTTTCTTT. It yields the protein CASSRNRAPEAFF. The V call is TRBV4-3, the J call TRBJ1-1, with D uncertain. The CDR3 runs to 13 residues. The V end lost 4 bases, the J end lost 6 bases, and 12 bases lay between the germline ends. CDR1 is LGHNA, CDR2 YSLEER, per germline.

This clone was detected only a few times. The junction departs from the called germline gene at one end, perhaps through a read error. J is TRBJ2-5 and V is TRBV10-3; 8 bases agree with TRBD1. The CDR3 is made up of 17 amino acids. CDR1 is ENHRY, CDR2 SYGVKD, per germline. The CDR3 loop is CASSYWPGTGIQETQYF. CDR3 nucleotides: TGTGCCAGCAGTTACTGGCCGGGGACAGGCATTCAAGAGACCCAGTACTTC.

V gene TRBV19 combines with J gene TRBJ2-2; the D is unclear. This CDR3 spans 11 amino acids. Germline CDR1 LNHDA, CDR2 SQIVND (reference sequence). Trimming pared 10 bases from V and 6 bases from J, leaving 9 bases between. In nucleotides, the CDR3 is TGTGCCATCGAGGAGTCCGGGGAGCTGTTTTTT. It specifies CAIEESGELFF.

The CDR3 DNA sequence: TGTGCCAGCAGCCCAGATATCGCAGGGACGGGTGGCTACACCTTC. It is translated as CASSPDIAGTGGYTF. The J gene is TRBJ1-2, the V gene TRBV7-2; D possibly corresponds to TRBD1 (5 bases). CDR3 length: 15 amino acids. The germline V gene encodes CDR1 SGHTA and CDR2 FQGNSA. Trimming shortened V by 5 bases and J by 7 bases, and 20 bases separated the two germline ends.

The chain recombines TRBV29-1 with TRBJ2-3; D not resolved. CDR1 is SQVTM, CDR2 ANQGSEA, per germline. The CDR3 is 12 residues long. The ends were cut back, 0 bases at V and 8 bases at J, with 9 bases in the middle. The CDR3 DNA sequence: TGCAGCGTTGAAGAACCCTCGGGTACGCAGTATTTT. Its protein is CSVEEPSGTQYF.

The chain couples TRBV2 to TRBJ1-6, with 10 positions matching TRBD1. The CDR3 extends over 15 amino acids. J gave up 9 bases and V 6 bases, and 8 bases lay outside the gene matches. Per germline, CDR1 SNHLY and CDR2 FYNNEI. The CDR3: CASSIRTGGSSPLHF. CDR3 DNA sequence: TGTGCCAGCAGCATAAGGACAGGGGGGAGTTCACCCCTCCACTTT.

The sample holds a few counts of this clone. The chain is built from TRBV7-9 and TRBJ2-5, with D possibly matching TRBD2 (5 bases). Trimming took off 2 bases at V and 5 bases at J, with 12 bases between the two ends. CDR3 length equals 14 residues. CDR1 is SEHNR and CDR2 is FQNEAQ in the germline V gene (reference sequence). CDR3 DNA: TGTGCCAGCAGCTTATCGGGGTACGACGAGACCCAGTACTTC. Translating gives CASSLSGYDETQYF.

This chain joins TRBV7-9 and TRBJ1-4; D uncertain. The length of the CDR3 is 14 residues. V gave up 5 bases and J gave up 3 bases, with 10 bases separating them. Germline CDR1 SEHNR, CDR2 FQNEAQ (reference sequence). The CDR3, as DNA: TGTGCCAGCAGCCTTGGACGGTCTAATGAAAAACTGTTTTTT. Protein sequence: CASSLGRSNEKLFF.

This clone has a handful of counts. The V gene is TRBV7-2, the J gene TRBJ2-3, with 7 bases that match TRBD1. Germline V gives CDR1 SGHTA, CDR2 FQGNSA. The CDR3 is 14 residues long. The V gene end was trimmed by 3 bases and the J gene end by 2 bases; junction bases not matched to a gene: 2. In DNA form, the CDR3 reads TGTGCCAGCAGCTTTCAGGGGGTCACAGATACGCAGTATTTT. Translating gives CASSFQGVTDTQYF.

The chain combines TRBV7-6 with TRBJ2-3; D is unresolved. This CDR3 comprises 12 residues. Germline values: CDR1 SGHVS, CDR2 FNYEAQ. The V gene lost 2 bases and the J gene lost 10 bases, with 10 bases spanning the gap. The CDR3 DNA reads TGTGCCAGCAGCTTATCATCTGGTTCGCAGTATTTT. Translation: CASSLSSGSQYF.

V and J are TRBV4-3 and TRBJ2-6; 9 nucleotides align to TRBD2. The CDR3 consists of 18 residues. The germline CDR1 and CDR2 sequences are LGHNA and YSLEER. V shed 0 bases, J shed 2 bases, and the junction held 5 bases outside the gene matches. Here the CDR3 reads CASSQDRASGAGANVLTF. For the CDR3, the DNA is TGCGCCAGCAGCCAAGATAGGGCTAGCGGGGCTGGGGCCAACGTCCTGACTTTC.

This clone was detected a few times. The V call is TRBV25-1, the J call TRBJ1-2, with TRBD1 identical over 7 bases. Germline lookup yields CDR1 MGHDK and CDR2 SYGVNS. This CDR3 contains 15 residues. J gave up 3 bases and V 4 bases, and 8 bases lay outside the gene matches. This CDR3 reads CASSVNGQAYYGYTF. CDR3 bases: TGTGCCAGCAGTGTAAACGGACAGGCTTACTATGGCTACACCTTC.